This T cell receptor (beta chain) came from a study of CD8 T cells in ankylosing spondylitis (TCRdb year 2017). Concerning the study at large: To find TCR variants linked to disease, the study profiled T cell receptor beta repertoires in ankylosing spondylitis patients and healthy donors. Peripheral blood samples were taken, and synovial fluid was additionally collected from ankylosing spondylitis patients. The whole study cohort included 85 to 120 healthy donors and 25 or so ankylosing spondylitis patients. Results the study describes overall, beyond this receptor: The disease-linked clones had a CD8+ phenotype and were found at relatively low frequencies in peripheral blood. Some motif variants had previously been reported in the synovial fluid and blood of reactive arthritis patients, which suggests shared mechanisms of disease initiation. According to the report, matched synovial fluid samples from ankylosing spondylitis patients were significantly enriched for the disease-linked clones. Blood from ankylosing spondylitis patients appeared to be characterized by a TCR beta motif composed of 7 to 9 highly homologous amino acid variants.

The CDR3 measures 11 amino acids from cysteine to phenylalanine. Only the CDR3 region is kept as DNA, spanning 33 bases read in frame from base 1. CDR1 SQVTM and CDR2 ANQGSEA are derived from the germline V gene. These reads were obtained on an Illumina HiSeq 2500. Quantitative 5'-RACE with molecular barcodes was the method used to prepare the TCR beta libraries. Per the source publication's procedure: Disease-linked TCR variants were identified with a new computational method built on a probabilistic model of VDJ rearrangement. TCRdb itself trimmed the public reads at Q25 with fastp, ran MiXCR and retained productive beta chains. Every CDR3 protein is listed once, alongside the most common genes and DNA of its rows. These V and J calls are TCRdb output, not the study's own analysis. The sample has 250,000 to 400,000 distinct CDR3 sequences on record, roughly 10% of them singletons. About 10% of the sample is taken by the ten largest.

A note on this clonotype: No antigen is known for it. A much larger clone differs from this one at a single base, so this may be a read error.

The chain is encoded by TRBV29-1 joined to TRBJ1-2; no D gene is confidently identified. Sequenced sample: blood, either unsorted or a sorted T cell fraction (not recorded which). The receptor comes from a female donor with ankylosing spondylitis or in good health (not recorded which). CDR3 region: CSVVGGGGDTF. The sequenced DNA: TGCAGCGTTGTAGGCGGCGGTGGCGACACCTTC.